These T cell receptor beta chains were read from a single sample in a study of cytomegalovirus exposure and HLA in healthy donors. TCRdb's copy holds only in-frame clones and misses some; the assay was immunoSEQ multiplex PCR. The data show about 160,000 clones, with 75% to 90% seen just once and under 2.5% held by the top ten. Specimen: PBMCs. These receptors originate from a young woman in good health and CMV-seronegative. Both conserved end residues are part of each CDR3. D genes are given only for firm matches. Clone size appears in some rows only: once, few, many, or a class for an expanded clone.

d_call	v_call	clone_size	j_call	cdr3_nt	cdr3_aa
NA	TRBV6-4	NA	TRBJ2-2	TGTGCCAGCAGTGAAGAGGTGGCATACACCGGGGAGCTGTTTTTT	CASSEEVAYTGELFF
NA	TRBV5-1	NA	TRBJ2-1	TGCGCCAGCAGCTTCTTCGGTTCCTACAATGAGCAGTTCTTC	CASSFFGSYNEQFF
NA	TRBV29-1	NA	TRBJ2-7	TGCAGCGTTGAAGGACTAGAGAGCTCCTACGAGCAGTACTTC	CSVEGLESSYEQYF
NA	TRBV6-5	NA	TRBJ1-2	TGTGCCAGCAGTTCATCAGGGAAGTTAGATGGCTACACCTTC	CASSSSGKLDGYTF
NA	TRBV28	NA	TRBJ2-2	TGTGCCAGCAGTTTAGCAGGGTTCACCGGGGAGCTGTTTTTT	CASSLAGFTGELFF
TRBD2	TRBV14	NA	TRBJ2-1	TGTGCCAGCAGTAAACTAGCGGGGGGCTTTGAGCAGTTCTTC	CASSKLAGGFEQFF
NA	TRBV7-9	NA	TRBJ1-4	TGTGCCAGCAGCCTGACCGACGCAGGGGAAAAACTGTTTTTT	CASSLTDAGEKLFF
TRBD2	TRBV23-1	once	TRBJ2-1	TGCGCCAGCAGTCCCCGTGGGAGGGCAAACAATGAGCAGTTCTTC	CASSPRGRANNEQFF
NA	TRBV18	NA	TRBJ1-5	TGTGCCAGCTCACCATCAGGGGTTGGTCAGCCCCAGCATTTT	CASSPSGVGQPQHF
NA	TRBV11-1	NA	TRBJ2-3	TGTGCCAGCAGCTTGGGCCTATTCACAGATACGCAGTATTTT	CASSLGLFTDTQYF
NA	TRBV27	NA	TRBJ1-2	TGTGCTCCTGGGGGCGCCTGCGGCTACACCTTC	CAPGGACGYTF
NA	TRBV11-2	NA	TRBJ1-1	TGTGCCAGCAGCTTAGTTATTGATCGGAAAATCCACAGTGAAGCTTTCTTT	CASSLVIDRKIHSEAFF
TRBD1	TRBV28	NA	TRBJ2-1	TGTGCCGGCTCCGGGACAGACTTCTACAATGAGCAGTTCTTC	CAGSGTDFYNEQFF
NA	TRBV5-6	NA	TRBJ1-1	TGTGCCAGCAGCCGTAGGGAGGGGGGCTTCACTGAAGCTTTCTTT	CASSRREGGFTEAFF
TRBD1	TRBV2	NA	TRBJ1-2	TGTGCCAGCAGTGACCAGGGGGCTGACTATGGCTACACCTTC	CASSDQGADYGYTF
TRBD1	TRBV19	NA	TRBJ1-2	TGTGCCAGTAGTACGCTGACAGGGCAAGGCTACACCTTC	CASSTLTGQGYTF
TRBD2	TRBV7-9	once	TRBJ2-3	TGTGCCAGCAGCTTCGCTAGCGGGACCCTGGGGGTGCAGTATTTT	CASSFASGTLGVQYF
NA	TRBV2	NA	TRBJ2-1	TGTGCCAGCAGTGAAACCCGGGACAATGAGCAGTTCTTC	CASSETRDNEQFF
TRBD1	TRBV19	NA	TRBJ2-7	TGTGCCAGTAGTTCGATACAGGGGGCATCCTACGAGCAGTACTTC	CASSSIQGASYEQYF
NA	TRBV27	NA	TRBJ1-1	TGTGCCAGCAGCATAACCACACAGAACAGTGAAGCTTTCTTT	CASSITTQNSEAFF
NA	TRBV30	few	TRBJ1-3	TGTGCCTGGACCCACCTTGGGAGCTCTGGAAACACCATATATTTT	CAWTHLGSSGNTIYF
TRBD2	TRBV5-6	NA	TRBJ2-2	TGTGCCAGCAGCTACCTAGCGGGGGGGCATACCGGGGAGCTGTTTTTT	CASSYLAGGHTGELFF
TRBD1	TRBV11-3	NA	TRBJ2-1	TGTGCCAGCAGCTGGGGGACAGGGCCGGGTGAGCAGTTCTTC	CASSWGTGPGEQFF
NA	TRBV2	few	TRBJ1-1	TGTGCCAGCAGTGAAATGGGGGGTATGGCTTTCTTT	CASSEMGGMAFF
NA	TRBV5-1	NA	TRBJ2-2	TGCGCCAGCAGCTTGGAAATACAGGGTAACGGGGAGCTGTTTTTT	CASSLEIQGNGELFF
NA	TRBV6-1	NA	TRBJ1-1	TGTGCCAGCAGTGAAGCGGTCAGGGGTGGGTACACTGAAGCTTTCTTT	CASSEAVRGGYTEAFF
NA	TRBV7-8	NA	TRBJ2-2	TGTGCCAGAAGCGGTAGAGGCGCCGGGGAGCTGTTTTTT	CARSGRGAGELFF
TRBD2	TRBV19	NA	TRBJ2-2	TGTGCCAGTAGTGGACTAGCGGGGACCGGGGAGCTGTTTTTT	CASSGLAGTGELFF
TRBD2	TRBV5-6	few	TRBJ2-2	TGTGCCAGCAGCGGGGTAGCGGGACCGGTGGCCGGGGAGCTGTTTTTT	CASSGVAGPVAGELFF
NA	TRBV9	NA	TRBJ2-3	TGTGCCAGCAGCGTTGTATCCACAGATACGCAGTATTTT	CASSVVSTDTQYF
NA	TRBV14	once	TRBJ2-7	TGTGCCAGCAGCCCCAAACTGGAGTCCGTAAGCTACGAGCAGTACTTC	CASSPKLESVSYEQYF
TRBD1	TRBV27	NA	TRBJ1-1	TGTGCCAGCAGAGTGGGACAGGGGAACACTGAAGCTTTCTTT	CASRVGQGNTEAFF
TRBD1	TRBV2	NA	TRBJ1-2	TGTGCCAGCTCGAATCGACAGGGCCTCTATGGCTACACCTTC	CASSNRQGLYGYTF
TRBD2	TRBV6-6	NA	TRBJ2-4	TGTGCCAGCAGTTACAGCGGGGAATCCAAAAACATTCAGTACTTC	CASSYSGESKNIQYF
NA	TRBV25-1	NA	TRBJ2-3	TGTGCCAGCGGGCTTGGTGAGACAGATACGCAGTATTTT	CASGLGETDTQYF
TRBD1	TRBV6-5	few	TRBJ2-2	TGTGCCAGCAGTGACAGGGCCGGGGAGCTGTTTTTT	CASSDRAGELFF
TRBD2	TRBV27	NA	TRBJ2-7	TGTGCCAGCAGTTGGAGCGGGAGTGGTTACGAGCAGTACTTC	CASSWSGSGYEQYF
NA	TRBV2	few	TRBJ2-7	TGTGCCAGCAGTATTAGCACAGGGATACACGAGCAGTACTTC	CASSISTGIHEQYF
TRBD1	TRBV11-2	NA	TRBJ2-3	TGTGCCAGCACTCCGGGACAGGCCGTGGGGGTTACGCAGTATTTT	CASTPGQAVGVTQYF
NA	TRBV7-9	NA	TRBJ2-5	TGTGCCAGCAGCTTAATTTTACGACAAGAGACCCAGCACTTC	CASSLILRQETQHF
NA	TRBV5-4	NA	TRBJ2-1	TGTGCCAGCAGCTTGGGAGGGCTCAATGAGCAGTTCTTC	CASSLGGLNEQFF
NA	TRBV19	NA	TRBJ2-1	TGTGCCAGTAGTATCCCCCAGGGATCCTACAATGAGCAGTTCTTC	CASSIPQGSYNEQFF